This record covers a single T cell receptor beta chain. The antigen remains undetermined. This CDR3 has 15 amino acids. The germline V gene has CDR1 SGHKS and CDR2 YYEKEE (reference sequence). The J segment lost 2 bases and the V segment lost 4 bases, leaving 9 bases of the junction unmatched. The sample comes from a study of graft-versus-host responses after intestinal transplantation. The overall study: Anti-thymocyte globulin was used for induction in all recipients, who then took tacrolimus and steroids for roughly three years.

Clones were read by immunoSEQ multiplex PCR, and TCRdb kept only the in-frame ones, dropping some. The table shows 100,000 or so clones, with about 94% occurring only once. Source: unstimulated CD4+ T cells sorted from spleen or lymph node cells, taken before intestinal transplant. This sequence was found in a human donor who received an intestinal transplant. This chain links TRBV5-5 with TRBJ2-7; 7 bases are a match to TRBD1. The DNA for the CDR3 is TGTGCCAGCAGCGAGGGACAGTTGGCAACCTACGAGCAGTACTTC. Protein product: CASSEGQLATYEQYF.